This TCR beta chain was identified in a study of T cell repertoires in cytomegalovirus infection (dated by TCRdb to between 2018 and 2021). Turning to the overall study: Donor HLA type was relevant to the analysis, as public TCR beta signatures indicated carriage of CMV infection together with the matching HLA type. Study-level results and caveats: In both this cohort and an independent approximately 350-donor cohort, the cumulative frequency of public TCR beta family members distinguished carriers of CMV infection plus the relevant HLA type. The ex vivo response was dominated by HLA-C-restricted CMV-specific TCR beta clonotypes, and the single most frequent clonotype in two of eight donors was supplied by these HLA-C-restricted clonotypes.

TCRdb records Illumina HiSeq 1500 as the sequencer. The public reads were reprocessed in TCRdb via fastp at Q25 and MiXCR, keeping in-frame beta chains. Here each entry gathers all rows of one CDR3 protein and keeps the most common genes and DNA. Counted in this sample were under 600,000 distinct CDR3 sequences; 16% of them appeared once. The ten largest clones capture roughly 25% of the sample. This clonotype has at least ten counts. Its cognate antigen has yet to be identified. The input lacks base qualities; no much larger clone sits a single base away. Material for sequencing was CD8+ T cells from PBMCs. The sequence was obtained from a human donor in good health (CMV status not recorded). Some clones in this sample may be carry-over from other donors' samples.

The sequence in DNA is TGTGCCAGCAGCTTAGGGGACAGGGAGGAGTTCTTC. It specifies CASSLGDREEFF. The chain joins TRBV7-2 to TRBJ2-1, and 9 bases in between align with TRBD1. Counted from cysteine to phenylalanine, this CDR3 has 12 amino acids. The retained sequence is limited to the CDR3, 36 bases, with the frame set at the first base. Trimming accounts for 1 base at V and 14 bases at J, while the number of junction bases matched to no gene is 3. Sequences SGHTA (CDR1) and FQGNSA (CDR2) are obtained from the germline V gene.